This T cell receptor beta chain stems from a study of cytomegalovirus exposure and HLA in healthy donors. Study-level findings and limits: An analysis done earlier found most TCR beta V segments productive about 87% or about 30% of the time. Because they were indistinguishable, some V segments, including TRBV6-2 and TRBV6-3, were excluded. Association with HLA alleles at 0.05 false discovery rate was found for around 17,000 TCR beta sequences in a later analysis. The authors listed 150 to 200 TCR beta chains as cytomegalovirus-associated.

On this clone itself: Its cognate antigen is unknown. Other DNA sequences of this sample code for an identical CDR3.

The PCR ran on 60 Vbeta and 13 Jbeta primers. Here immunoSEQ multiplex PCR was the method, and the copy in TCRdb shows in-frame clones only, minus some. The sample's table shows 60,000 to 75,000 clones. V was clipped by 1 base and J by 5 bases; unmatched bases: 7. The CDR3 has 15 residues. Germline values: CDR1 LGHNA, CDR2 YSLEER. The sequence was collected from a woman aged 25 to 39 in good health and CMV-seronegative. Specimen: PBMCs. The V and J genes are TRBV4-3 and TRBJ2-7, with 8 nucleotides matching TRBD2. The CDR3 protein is CASSQATGGPHEQYF. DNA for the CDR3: TGCGCCAGCAGCCAAGCGACGGGGGGGCCTCACGAGCAGTACTTC.